The rows below give T cell receptor beta chains drawn from one sample of a study of cytomegalovirus exposure and HLA in healthy donors. The assay was immunoSEQ multiplex PCR, and TCRdb's table has in-frame clones only and misses some. The sample comprises approximately 200,000 clones, 82% of which are singletons, and 5.5% to 7.5% rests with the top ten. The sample taken for sequencing was PBMCs. These receptors came from a woman aged 45 to 65 in good health and CMV-seropositive. The CDR3 runs from the conserved cysteine through the conserved F or W. D genes are given only for firm matches. Size is stated for part of the rows, as once, few or many counts, or as a class when the clone is expanded.

TRBD2	TRBV5-4	.	TRBJ2-3	TGTGCCAGCAGCTTGGCTGGCAGCGGGGGGGCCCACACAGATACGCAGTATTTT	CASSLAGSGGAHTDTQYF
.	TRBV2	.	TRBJ2-7	TGTGCCAGCAGTGACAGGGGTAACGAGCAGTACTTC	CASSDRGNEQYF
TRBD2	TRBV6-1	.	TRBJ2-7	TGTGCCAGCAGTGTGGGAGGGGCAACCTACGAGCAGTACTTC	CASSVGGATYEQYF
.	TRBV28	once	TRBJ2-5	TGTGCCAGCAGTCCCGGCTGGGGGGAGGAGACCCAGTACTTC	CASSPGWGEETQYF
.	TRBV11-2	.	TRBJ2-3	TGTGCCAGCAGCCTCTGGGGCAGAGACACAGATACGCAGTATTTT	CASSLWGRDTDTQYF
TRBD1	TRBV30	once	TRBJ2-7	TGTGCCTGGTCCCCCCCTACAGGGGCCAACGAGCAGTACTTC	CAWSPPTGANEQYF
TRBD1	TRBV19	.	TRBJ1-2	TGTGCCAGTAGCACTCGGGAACAGGGGAGAGGCTACACCTTC	CASSTREQGRGYTF
.	TRBV10-3	.	TRBJ1-1	TGTGCCATCAGCTACAGGGTTGGGGACACTGAAGCTTTCTTT	CAISYRVGDTEAFF
TRBD2	TRBV5-6	.	TRBJ2-1	TGTGCCAGCAGCTTGGAGCCGGGGGGGCCGTTATCTACATTCTATGAGCAGTTCTTC	CASSLEPGGPLSTFYEQFF
.	TRBV28	.	TRBJ2-7	TGTGCCAGCTATACAGGGAGCGAGCAGTACTTC	CASYTGSEQYF
TRBD1	TRBV2	.	TRBJ1-1	TGTGCCAGCAGTGAAGCGGGGACAGGGCGCACTGAAGCTTTCTTT	CASSEAGTGRTEAFF
TRBD1	TRBV28	.	TRBJ1-1	TGTGCCAGCAGTCCTAACAGGGGACAGGACACTGAAGCTTTCTTT	CASSPNRGQDTEAFF
.	TRBV9	.	TRBJ2-1	TGTGCCAGCAGCGGAGGGATGGGGGGGCTTTACAATGAGCAGTTCTTC	CASSGGMGGLYNEQFF
.	TRBV7-8	.	TRBJ1-5	TGTGCCAGCAGCTTAGATGCCCGGAGGGGCCGCAATCAGCCCCAGCATTTT	CASSLDARRGRNQPQHF
TRBD1	TRBV6-1	.	TRBJ2-2	TGTGCCAGCAGTGCGGGACAGGGGGCTTTCACCGGGGAGCTGTTTTTT	CASSAGQGAFTGELFF
.	TRBV5-1	.	TRBJ1-4	TGCGCCAGCAGCCCCGGGTCGGCAGGGAGGGATGAAAAACTGTTTTTT	CASSPGSAGRDEKLFF
TRBD1	TRBV27	.	TRBJ2-7	TGTGCCAGCAGTTTACGGGACAGGGGTCATCAGTACTTC	CASSLRDRGHQYF
.	TRBV7-2	.	TRBJ1-1	TGTGCCAGCAGCTTAGGGCAGTTGAACACTGAAGCTTTCTTT	CASSLGQLNTEAFF
TRBD1	TRBV28	.	TRBJ1-2	TGTGCCAGCAGTTTGCTTGATCCCGACAGGGTAAGAGATGGCTACACCTTC	CASSLLDPDRVRDGYTF
TRBD1	TRBV27	few	TRBJ2-2	TGTGCCAGCAGTCCCCGGACAGGGGCCAACGGGGAGCTGTTTTTT	CASSPRTGANGELFF
TRBD2	TRBV11-3	once	TRBJ2-1	TGTGCCAGCAGCTCCGGCGGGAGGCGGCCCTTTGGTGAGCAGTTCTTC	CASSSGGRRPFGEQFF
TRBD2	TRBV4-1	few	TRBJ2-5	TGCGCCAGCAGCCAACCCCGGGAGGCACAGACCCAGTACTTC	CASSQPREAQTQYF
TRBD2	TRBV10-3	.	TRBJ2-7	TGTGCCATCGGTGGGCAGCTAGCGGGAGACTACGAGCAGTACTTC	CAIGGQLAGDYEQYF
TRBD2	TRBV6-5	.	TRBJ2-5	TGTGCCAGCAGTTACTCGCGGGGGGGAGAGACCCAGTACTTC	CASSYSRGGETQYF
.	TRBV4-3	few	TRBJ2-7	TGCGCCAGCAGCCAAGCTCCCCAGTCCTACGAGCAGTACTTC	CASSQAPQSYEQYF
TRBD1	TRBV7-2	few	TRBJ2-6	TGTGCCAGCAGCACCACGACAGGGGCTGGGGCCAACGGCCTGACTTTC	CASSTTTGAGANGLTF
TRBD2	TRBV5-1	.	TRBJ2-3	TGCGCCAGCAGCTTGGATAGCGGGACTAGCACAGATACGCAGTATTTT	CASSLDSGTSTDTQYF
TRBD1	TRBV11-2	.	TRBJ1-6	TGTGCCAGCAGCTTTGGCAGGGGGGATTCACCCCTCCACTTT	CASSFGRGDSPLHF
.	TRBV19	.	TRBJ2-3	TGTGCCAGTACCGACACTTCTAGCACAGATACGCAGTATTTT	CASTDTSSTDTQYF
TRBD2	TRBV19	.	TRBJ2-1	TGTGCCAGTAGTATAGCTGCGACTAGCGGGAGCAATGAGCAGTTCTTC	CASSIAATSGSNEQFF
TRBD1	TRBV18	few	TRBJ2-7	TGTGCCAGCTCACCTACCGGGACAGGGCGGAACGAGCAGTACTTC	CASSPTGTGRNEQYF
TRBD2	TRBV6-5	.	TRBJ2-1	TGTGCCAGCAGTTATCTAGCGGGAGGCTATGAGCAGTTCTTC	CASSYLAGGYEQFF
TRBD1	TRBV7-6	.	TRBJ2-1	TGTGCCAGCGAGGACAGGGGGCGAAGCAATGAGCAGTTCTTC	CASEDRGRSNEQFF
TRBD1	TRBV28	.	TRBJ1-2	TGTGCCAGCAGACCTTCCCCCAGACAGGGGGCTGTTGGCTACACCTTC	CASRPSPRQGAVGYTF
TRBD2	TRBV4-1	.	TRBJ2-3	TGCGCCAGCAGCCAAACGACTAGCGGGGGCACAGATACGCAGTATTTT	CASSQTTSGGTDTQYF
TRBD2	TRBV4-1	once	TRBJ2-7	TGCGCCAGCAGCCAAGTTCTCGCGGGGGACTACGAGCAGTACTTC	CASSQVLAGDYEQYF
.	TRBV5-1	.	TRBJ1-4	TGCGCCAGCAGCTTGGAACAGGGTGGGAACGAAAAACTGTTTTTT	CASSLEQGGNEKLFF
.	TRBV21-1	.	TRBJ2-6	TGTGCCAGCAGCAAAAGTCGGTTACGGTCTGGGGCCAACGTCCTGACTTTC	CASSKSRLRSGANVLTF
TRBD1	TRBV28	.	TRBJ2-7	TGTGCCAGCAGTGTGGACAGGGCCCCCTACGAGCAGTACTTC	CASSVDRAPYEQYF
.	TRBV12-2	once	TRBJ2-7	TGTGCAAGTCGCCAGGGATTCTACGAGCAGTACTTC	CASRQGFYEQYF
.	TRBV21-1	.	TRBJ2-2	TGTGCCAGCAGCACGGGGGATTACACCGGGGAGCTGTTTTTT	CASSTGDYTGELFF
TRBD2	TRBV9	.	TRBJ2-1	TGTGCCAGCAGCGCTAGCGGCCCGTACGGGGATGAGCAGTTCTTC	CASSASGPYGDEQFF
.	TRBV28	.	TRBJ2-7	TGTGCCAGCAGTCCCTCCGGGAAGGGCTACGAGCAGTACTTC	CASSPSGKGYEQYF
TRBD1	TRBV19	few	TRBJ2-7	TGTGCCAGTAGTTTCACAGGGGATCTCTCCTACGAGCAGTACTTC	CASSFTGDLSYEQYF
.	TRBV5-1	.	TRBJ2-2	TGCGCCAGCAGCTTGGTCCTCACCGGGGAGCTGTTTTTT	CASSLVLTGELFF
TRBD2	TRBV5-4	.	TRBJ2-1	TGTGCCAGCAGCTTGTTGTTGAGTAGCGGGCTGTTCTTC	CASSLLLSSGLFF
TRBD1	TRBV29-1	.	TRBJ1-1	TGCAGCGTTGATGAGGGGGCGCTGGGCACTGAAGCTTTCTTT	CSVDEGALGTEAFF
TRBD2	TRBV19	.	TRBJ2-7	TGTGCCAGTAGTATGGTAGCGGGAGGGCCATACGAGCAGTACTTC	CASSMVAGGPYEQYF